This T cell receptor beta chain was obtained from a study of PD-1 blockade in classical Hodgkin lymphoma. The wider study: Treatment was intravenous nivolumab, 3 mg/kg every 2 weeks, until progression. Overall study findings and caveats: Reported baseline diversity: healthy donors highest, relapsed/refractory patients lowest. Initiation of nivolumab under 1 year after ASCT led to exclusion of patients. TCR diversity in CD4+, not CD8+, cells rose significantly by C4D1.

CDR3 size: 14 residues. Germline V lookup: CDR1 SGHTA, CDR2 FQGNSA. The V and J ends lost 4 bases and 8 bases, in that order; junction bases with no gene match: 10. Brentuximab vedotin exposure varied, and every patient relapsed after autologous stem cell transplantation. As to this clone: Its matching antigen is unknown.

Libraries were prepared by immunoSEQ multiplex PCR; TCRdb keeps only in-frame clonotypes and omits some of them. The sample shows tens of thousands of clones, 82% of them seen only once. This TCR derives from a human donor with classical Hodgkin lymphoma. This chain uses TRBV7-2 with TRBJ1-2, with 7 bases matching TRBD1. The sequences come from peripheral blood mononuclear cells (PBMCs), collected before the second cycle of nivolumab. The CDR3 sequence: CASSSRVQGTGYTF. The CDR3 DNA follows: TGTGCCAGCAGCTCTAGAGTACAGGGGACCGGCTACACCTTC. Full variable domain (rest looked up from reference TRBV7-2 and TRBJ1-2): GAGVSQSPSNKVTEKGKDVELRCDPISGHTALYWYRQSLGQGLEFLIYFQGNSAPDKSGLPSDRFSAERTGGSVSTLTIQRTQQEDSAVYLCASSSRVQGTGYTFGSGTRLTVV.